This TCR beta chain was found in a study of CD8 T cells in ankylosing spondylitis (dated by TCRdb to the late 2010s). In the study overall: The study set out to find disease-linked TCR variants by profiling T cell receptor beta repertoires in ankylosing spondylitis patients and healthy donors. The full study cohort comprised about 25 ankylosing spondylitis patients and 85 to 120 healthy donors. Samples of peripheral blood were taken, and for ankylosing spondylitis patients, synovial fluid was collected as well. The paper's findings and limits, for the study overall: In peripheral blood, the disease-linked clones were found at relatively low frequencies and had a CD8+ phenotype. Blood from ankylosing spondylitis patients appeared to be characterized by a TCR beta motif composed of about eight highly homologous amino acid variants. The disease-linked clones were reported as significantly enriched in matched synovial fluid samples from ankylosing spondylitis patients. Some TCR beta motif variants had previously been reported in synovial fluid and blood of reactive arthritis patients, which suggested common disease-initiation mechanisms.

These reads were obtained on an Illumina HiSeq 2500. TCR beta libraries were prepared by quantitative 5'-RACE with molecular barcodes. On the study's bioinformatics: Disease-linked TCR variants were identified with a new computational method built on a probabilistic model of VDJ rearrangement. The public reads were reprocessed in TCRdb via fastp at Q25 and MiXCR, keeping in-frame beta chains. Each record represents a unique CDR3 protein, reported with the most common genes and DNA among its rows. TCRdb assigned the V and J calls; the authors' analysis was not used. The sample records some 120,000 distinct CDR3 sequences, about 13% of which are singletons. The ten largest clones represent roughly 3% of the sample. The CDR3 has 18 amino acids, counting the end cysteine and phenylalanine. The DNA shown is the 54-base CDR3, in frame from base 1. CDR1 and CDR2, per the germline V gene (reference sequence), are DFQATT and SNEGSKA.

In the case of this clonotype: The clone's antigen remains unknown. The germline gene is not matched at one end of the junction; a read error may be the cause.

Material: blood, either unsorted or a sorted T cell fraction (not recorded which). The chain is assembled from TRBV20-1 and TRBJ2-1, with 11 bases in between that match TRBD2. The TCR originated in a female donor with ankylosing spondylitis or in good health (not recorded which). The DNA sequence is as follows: TGCAGTGCTAGTTCGGTAGCGGGAGGGCGGCGATCCTACAATGACCAGTTCTTC. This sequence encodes CSASSVAGGRRSYNDQFF.